This T cell receptor beta chain came from a study of metastatic and nonmetastatic thyroid tumors. In the study overall: Across peripheral blood and tumor or nodule tissue samples taken from malignant and benign thyroid patients, the repertoires were compared with one another. Study findings and constraints: The study reportedly found significantly higher TCR beta diversity in malignant thyroid tumors than benign nodules, in blood and tumor.

Original processing methods: Variation in CDR3 across clinicopathological groups served as the basis for constructing a distant-metastasis classifier in papillary thyroid cancer. TCRdb re-analyzed the PCR reads through MiXCR. TCRdb's processing, not the study's, gives the V and J calls here. The sample has approximately 90,000 clones; roughly 13% are singletons. This clone has at least ten counts. Its antigen is currently unknown. Trimming cost V 2 bases and J 5 bases, with 9 bases left between them. The CDR3 contains 13 residues. Every patient was untreated before thyroid surgery. Sequenced sample: blood. The sequence was collected from a female donor with papillary thyroid cancer or a benign thyroid nodule (not recorded which). Some clones in this sample may be carry-over from other donors' samples. The chain joins TRBV12-3 or TRBV12-4 to TRBJ2-5; possibly TRBD1 for D (6 bases). This chain's CDR3 is CASSLSGVETQYF. The CDR3 DNA follows: TGTGCCAGCAGTTTATCAGGGGTGGAGACCCAGTACTTC.